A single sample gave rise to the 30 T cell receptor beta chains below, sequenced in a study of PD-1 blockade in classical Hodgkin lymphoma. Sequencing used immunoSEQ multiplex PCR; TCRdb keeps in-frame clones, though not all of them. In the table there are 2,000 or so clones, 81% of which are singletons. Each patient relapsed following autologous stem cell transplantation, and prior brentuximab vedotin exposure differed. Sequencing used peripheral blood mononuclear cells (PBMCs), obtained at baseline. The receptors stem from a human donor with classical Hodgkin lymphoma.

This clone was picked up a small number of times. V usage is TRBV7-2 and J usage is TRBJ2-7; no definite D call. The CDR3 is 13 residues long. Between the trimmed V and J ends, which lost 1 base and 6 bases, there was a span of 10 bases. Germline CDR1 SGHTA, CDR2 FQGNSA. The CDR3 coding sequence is TGTGCCAGCAGCTTAGTGTCCCTTGGCGAGCAGTACTTC. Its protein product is CASSLVSLGEQYF.

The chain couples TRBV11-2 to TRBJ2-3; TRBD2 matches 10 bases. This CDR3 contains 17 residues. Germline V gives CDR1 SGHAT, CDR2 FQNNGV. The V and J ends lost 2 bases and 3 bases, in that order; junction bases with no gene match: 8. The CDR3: CASSLRPSGGGTDTQYF. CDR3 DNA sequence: TGTGCCAGCAGCTTAAGGCCTAGCGGGGGCGGTACAGATACGCAGTATTTT.

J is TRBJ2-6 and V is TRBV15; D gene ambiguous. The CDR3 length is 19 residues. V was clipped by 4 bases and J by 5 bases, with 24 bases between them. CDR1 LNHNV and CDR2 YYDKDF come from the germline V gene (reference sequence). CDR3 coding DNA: TGTGCCACCAGCACCTACAGAAGGTGTGACCAAAGTCGGGCCAACGTCCTGACTTTC. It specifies CATSTYRRCDQSRANVLTF.

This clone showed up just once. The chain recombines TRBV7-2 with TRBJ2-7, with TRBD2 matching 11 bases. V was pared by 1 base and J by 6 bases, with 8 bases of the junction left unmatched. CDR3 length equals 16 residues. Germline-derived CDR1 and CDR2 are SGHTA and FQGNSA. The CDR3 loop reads CASSLDSLAGGLEQYF. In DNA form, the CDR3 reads TGTGCCAGCAGCTTAGACTCCTTAGCGGGGGGGCTCGAGCAGTACTTC.

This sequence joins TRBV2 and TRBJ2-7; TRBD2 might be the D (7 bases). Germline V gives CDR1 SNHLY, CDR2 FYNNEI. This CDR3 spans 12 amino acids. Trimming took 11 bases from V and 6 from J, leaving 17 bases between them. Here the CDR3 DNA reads TGTGCCCTAGGGCGGGGGCCGGCCGAGCAGTACTTC. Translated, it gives CALGRGPAEQYF.

As DNA, the CDR3 is TGTGCCAGCAGCCAAGAAGATGGGGGTCTAGCGTATAGTCTGAACACCGGGGAGCTGTTTTTT. Its translation is CASSQEDGGLAYSLNTGELFF. The J gene is TRBJ2-2, the V gene TRBV4-2; D may be TRBD2 (6 bases). Germline CDR1 LGHNA, CDR2 YNFKEQ. Deletions cut 0 bases from V and 1 base from J, with 24 bases between. The CDR3 totals 21 residues.

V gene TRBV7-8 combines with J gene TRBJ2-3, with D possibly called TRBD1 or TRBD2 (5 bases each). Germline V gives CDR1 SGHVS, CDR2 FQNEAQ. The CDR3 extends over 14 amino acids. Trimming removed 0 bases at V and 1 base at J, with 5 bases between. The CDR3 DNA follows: TGTGCCAGCAGCTTAGCGGGGGGCACAGATACGCAGTATTTT. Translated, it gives CASSLAGGTDTQYF.

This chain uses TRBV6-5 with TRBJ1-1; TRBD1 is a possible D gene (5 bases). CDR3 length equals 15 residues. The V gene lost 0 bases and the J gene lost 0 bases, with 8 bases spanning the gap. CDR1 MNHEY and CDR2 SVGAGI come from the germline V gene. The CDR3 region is CASSYSGVMNTEAFF. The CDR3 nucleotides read TGTGCCAGCAGTTACTCAGGGGTCATGAACACTGAAGCTTTCTTT.

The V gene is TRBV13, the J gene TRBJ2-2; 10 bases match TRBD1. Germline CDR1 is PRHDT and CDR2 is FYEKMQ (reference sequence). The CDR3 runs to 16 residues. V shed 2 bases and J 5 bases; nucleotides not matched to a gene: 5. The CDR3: CASSLWDRGGTGELFF. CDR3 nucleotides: TGTGCCAGCAGCTTATGGGACAGGGGTGGAACCGGGGAGCTGTTTTTT.

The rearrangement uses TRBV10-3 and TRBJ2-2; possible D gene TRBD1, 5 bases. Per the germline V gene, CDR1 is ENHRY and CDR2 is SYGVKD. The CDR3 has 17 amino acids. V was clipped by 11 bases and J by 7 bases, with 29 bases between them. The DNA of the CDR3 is TGTGCCGTAACAGGCCCCCTCGAGGCATCGGCCGGCGGGGAGCTGTTTTTT. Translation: CAVTGPLEASAGGELFF.

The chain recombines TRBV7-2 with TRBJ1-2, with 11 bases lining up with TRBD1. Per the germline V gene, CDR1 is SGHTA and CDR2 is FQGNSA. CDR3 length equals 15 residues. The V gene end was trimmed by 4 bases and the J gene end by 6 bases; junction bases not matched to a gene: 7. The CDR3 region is CASSSRTGGGDGYTF. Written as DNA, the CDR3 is TGTGCCAGCAGCTCCCGGACAGGGGGCGGAGATGGCTACACCTTC. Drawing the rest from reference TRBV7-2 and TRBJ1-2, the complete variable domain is GAGVSQSPSNKVTEKGKDVELRCDPISGHTALYWYRQSLGQGLEFLIYFQGNSAPDKSGLPSDRFSAERTGGSVSTLTIQRTQQEDSAVYLCASSSRTGGGDGYTFGSGTRLTVV.

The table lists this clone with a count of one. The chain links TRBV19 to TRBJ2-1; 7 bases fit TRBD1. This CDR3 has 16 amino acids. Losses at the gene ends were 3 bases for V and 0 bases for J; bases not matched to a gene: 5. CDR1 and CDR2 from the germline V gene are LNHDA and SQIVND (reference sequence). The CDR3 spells CASSIRTGSSYNEQFF. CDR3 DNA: TGTGCCAGTAGTATCCGGACAGGTTCCTCCTACAATGAGCAGTTCTTC.

The chain's CDR3 is CASSWEGATEAFF. DNA of the CDR3: TGTGCCAGCAGCTGGGAGGGGGCCACTGAAGCTTTCTTT. The chain is built from TRBV2 and TRBJ1-1; TRBD1 matches at 7 bases. This CDR3 is 13 amino acids long. With 6 bases clipped from V and 4 bases from J, the junction kept 5 bases outside the gene matches. Germline-derived CDR1 and CDR2 are SNHLY and FYNNEI.

The CDR3 region is CASSWDRNTEAFF. The CDR3 DNA reads TGTGCCAGCAGTTGGGACCGGAACACTGAAGCTTTCTTT. V gene TRBV27 combines with J gene TRBJ1-1; D perhaps matches TRBD1 (5 bases). Germline V gives CDR1 MNHEY, CDR2 SMNVEV (reference sequence). This CDR3 is 13 amino acids long. V was pared by 4 bases and J by 1 base, with 7 bases between.

DNA for the CDR3: TGTGCCAGTAGTCCCTCCGTTCTTCTTAGCAATCAGCCCCAGCATTTT. Translated: CASSPSVLLSNQPQHF. The chain is built from TRBV19 and TRBJ1-5; D unclear. This CDR3 contains 16 residues. Germline V CDR1 and CDR2: LNHDA, SQIVND (reference sequence). V was shortened by 5 bases and J by 0 bases, with 14 bases between the two germline ends.

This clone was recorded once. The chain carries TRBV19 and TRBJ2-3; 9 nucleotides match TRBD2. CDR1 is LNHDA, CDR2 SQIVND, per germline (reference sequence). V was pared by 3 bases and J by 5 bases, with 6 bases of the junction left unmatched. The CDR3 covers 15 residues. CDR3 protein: CASSIAAGGEDTQYF. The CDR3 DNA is TGTGCCAGTAGTATCGCCGCGGGGGGGGAAGATACGCAGTATTTT.

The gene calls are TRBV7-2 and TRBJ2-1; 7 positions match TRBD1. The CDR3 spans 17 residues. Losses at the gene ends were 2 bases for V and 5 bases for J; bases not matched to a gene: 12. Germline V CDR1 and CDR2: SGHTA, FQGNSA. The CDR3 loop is CASSLRLAGTANNEQFF. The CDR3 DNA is TGTGCCAGCAGCTTACGCCTCGCCGGGACAGCCAACAATGAGCAGTTCTTC.

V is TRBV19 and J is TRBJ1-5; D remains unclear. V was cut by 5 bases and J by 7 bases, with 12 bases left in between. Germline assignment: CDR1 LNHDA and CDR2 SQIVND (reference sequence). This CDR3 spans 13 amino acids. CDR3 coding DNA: TGTGCCAGTAGTCCGTCCTTCAGGCAGCCCCAGCATTTT. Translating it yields CASSPSFRQPQHF. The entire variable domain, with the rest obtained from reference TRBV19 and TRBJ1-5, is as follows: DGGITQSPKYLFRKEGQNVTLSCEQNLNHDAMYWYRQDPGQGLRLIYYSQIVNDFQKGDIAEGYSVSREKKESFPLTVTSAQKNPTAFYLCASSPSFRQPQHFGDGTRLSIL.

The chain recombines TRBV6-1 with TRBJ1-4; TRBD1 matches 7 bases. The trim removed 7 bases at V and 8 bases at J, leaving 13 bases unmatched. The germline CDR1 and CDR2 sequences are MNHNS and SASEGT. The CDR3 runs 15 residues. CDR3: CASTPWQGGDEKLFF. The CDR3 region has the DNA TGTGCCAGCACCCCATGGCAGGGGGGTGACGAAAAACTGTTTTTT.

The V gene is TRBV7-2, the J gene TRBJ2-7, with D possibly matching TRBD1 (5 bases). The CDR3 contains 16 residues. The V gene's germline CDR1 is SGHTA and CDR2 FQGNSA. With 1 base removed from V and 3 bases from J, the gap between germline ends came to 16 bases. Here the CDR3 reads CASSLGLGAIFYEQYF. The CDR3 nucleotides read TGTGCCAGCAGCTTAGGGCTAGGGGCCATATTCTACGAGCAGTACTTC.

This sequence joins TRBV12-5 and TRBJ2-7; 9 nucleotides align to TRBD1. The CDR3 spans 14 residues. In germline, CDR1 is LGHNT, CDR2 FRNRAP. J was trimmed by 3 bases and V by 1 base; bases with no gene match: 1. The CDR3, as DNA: TGTGCTAGTGGTTTGGGGGGACAGGGCTACGAGCAGTACTTC. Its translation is CASGLGGQGYEQYF.

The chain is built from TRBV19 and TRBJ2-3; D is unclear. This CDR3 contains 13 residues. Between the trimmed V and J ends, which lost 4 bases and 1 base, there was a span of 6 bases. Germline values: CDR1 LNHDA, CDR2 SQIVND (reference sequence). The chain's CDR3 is CASSTGGTDTQYF. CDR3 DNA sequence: TGTGCCAGTAGTACTGGGGGCACAGATACGCAGTATTTT.

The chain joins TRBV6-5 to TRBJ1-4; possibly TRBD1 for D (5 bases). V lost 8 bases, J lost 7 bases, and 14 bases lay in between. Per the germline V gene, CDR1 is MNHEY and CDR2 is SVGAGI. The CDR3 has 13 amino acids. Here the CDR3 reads CASARGGAEKLFF. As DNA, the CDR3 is TGTGCCAGCGCCCGGGGAGGGGCTGAAAAACTGTTTTTT.

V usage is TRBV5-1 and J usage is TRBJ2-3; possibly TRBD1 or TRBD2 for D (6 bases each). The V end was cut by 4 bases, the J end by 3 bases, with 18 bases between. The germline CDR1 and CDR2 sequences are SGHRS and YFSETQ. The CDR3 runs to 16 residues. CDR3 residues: CASSLGTGGVTDTQYF. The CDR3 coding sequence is TGCGCCAGCAGCCTCGGCACCGGGGGCGTTACAGATACGCAGTATTTT.

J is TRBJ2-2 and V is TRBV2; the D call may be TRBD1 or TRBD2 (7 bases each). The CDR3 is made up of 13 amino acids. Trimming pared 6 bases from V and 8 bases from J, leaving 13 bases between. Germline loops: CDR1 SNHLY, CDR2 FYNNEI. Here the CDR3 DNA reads TGTGCCAGCAGCGCCAGGGGGGGAGGGGAGCTGTTTTTT. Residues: CASSARGGGELFF.

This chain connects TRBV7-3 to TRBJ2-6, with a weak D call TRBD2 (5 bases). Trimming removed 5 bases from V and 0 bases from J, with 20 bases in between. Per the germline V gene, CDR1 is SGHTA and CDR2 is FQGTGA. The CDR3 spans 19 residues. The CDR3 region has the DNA TGTGCCAGCAGCCCGCGGACTGGAAGGGAGAGCTCTGGGGCCAACGTCCTGACTTTC. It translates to CASSPRTGRESSGANVLTF.

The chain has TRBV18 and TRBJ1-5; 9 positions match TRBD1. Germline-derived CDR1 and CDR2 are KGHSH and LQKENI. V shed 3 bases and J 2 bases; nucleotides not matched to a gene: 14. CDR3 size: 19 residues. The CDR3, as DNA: TGTGCCAGCTCACCCGAACCCGGGACAGGGTTAATTCGCAATCAGCCCCAGCATTTT. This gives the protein CASSPEPGTGLIRNQPQHF.

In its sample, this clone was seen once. CDR3 DNA: TGTGCCAGTAGTATCTCCAGCGGGGGGATAAAAGATACGCAGTATTTT. Its protein is CASSISSGGIKDTQYF. J is TRBJ2-3 and V is TRBV19, with 9 bases that match TRBD2. With V trimmed by 3 bases and J by 5 bases, 9 bases remained unmatched. The CDR3 totals 16 residues. The germline gives CDR1 LNHDA, CDR2 SQIVND (reference sequence).

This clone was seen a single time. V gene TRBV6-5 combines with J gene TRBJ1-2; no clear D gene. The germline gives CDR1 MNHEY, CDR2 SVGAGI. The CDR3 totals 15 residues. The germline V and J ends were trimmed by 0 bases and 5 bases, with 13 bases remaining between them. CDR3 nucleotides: TGTGCCAGCAGTTACTCGATTTACGGAACTTATGGCTACACCTTC. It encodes CASSYSIYGTYGYTF.

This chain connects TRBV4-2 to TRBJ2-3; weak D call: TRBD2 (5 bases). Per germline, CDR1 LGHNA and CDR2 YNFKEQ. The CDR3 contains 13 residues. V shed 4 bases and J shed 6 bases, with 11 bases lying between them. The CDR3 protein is CASSPTSFDTQYF. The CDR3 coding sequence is TGTGCCAGCAGCCCAACTAGTTTCGATACGCAGTATTTT.